This TCR beta chain was identified during a study of response to subunit inactivated influenza vaccine. TCRdb recomputed calls from the RT-PCR reads with MiXCR, one row per CDR3 protein. This repertoire shows about 570,000 distinct CDR3 sequences, 11% found once; its top ten account for approximately 10%. The V gene's germline CDR1 is SGHAT and CDR2 FQNNGV. This CDR3 region has 16 residues. Unmatched junction bases numbered 9, after V lost 5 bases and J lost 0 bases. The data were also submitted as part of a second study, on T cells expressing NK-cell markers. That work adds: The authors generated TCR beta cDNA through 5'RACE template switching with UMIs. Sorted CD3+CD56+NKG2C+, CD3+CD56+NKG2C- and CD3+CD56-NKG2C+ T cells provided the TCR beta repertoires. Most of the eight sequenced donors tested HCMV-seropositive; one tested seronegative. The dominant NKG2C+ clonotypes represented about 1.0-7.0% of CD8+ T cells in over 5 donors. Among four donors, these clonotypes also ranked first in the CD3+CD56-NKG2C+ fraction.

Here the sequenced sample was PBMCs from blood, taken on the day of vaccination. This TCR came from a man in his forties or fifties who received an inactivated influenza vaccine. This chain uses TRBV11-2 with TRBJ1-1, with 7 positions matching TRBD1. The CDR3 DNA follows: TGTGCCAGCAGCCCCCTCCGGGACAGCTTGAACACTGAAGCTTTCTTT. It specifies CASSPLRDSLNTEAFF.